The rows below give T cell receptor beta chains drawn from one sample of a study of spatial heterogeneity in lung cancer. TCRdb called the 5' RACE reads again in MiXCR, with one record for every CDR3 protein. The sample carries more than 9,000 distinct CDR3 sequences, approximately 8.2% recorded once. This sample comprised lung tumor tissue, obtained at surgery. The receptors stem from a male donor with early-stage non-small cell lung cancer. CDR3s include the opening cysteine and the closing phenylalanine or tryptophan.

TRBV6-1,CASSPMRYNEQFF
TRBV7-3,CASSPSSSQNTEAFF
TRBV24-1,CATSDPGGAQNEQFF
TRBV12-3/TRBV12-4,CASSLLRTSGTREQYF
TRBV28,CASSLQRSPLHF
TRBV28,CASSLMAGGSGELFF
TRBV25-1,CASSTGGTEAFF
TRBV7-1,CASSETGQLKNIQYF
TRBV7-2,CASSFRGSGGVF
TRBV12-3/TRBV12-4,CASSPSVRAEAFF
TRBV11-2,CASSRRGDSNEQFF
TRBV5-5,CASRMDRGSQPQHF
TRBV6-1,CASSLQGKHTEAFF
TRBV5-1,CASSLEVARNGYTF
TRBV11-3,CASSLAGTINEQFF
TRBV9,CASSADGLLGQPQHF
TRBV5-1,CASSLAGTTGRETQYF
TRBV6-5,CASSYGETGGETQYF
TRBV18,CASSTDRVKAEAFF
TRBV28,CASSPDRGLGANVLTF
TRBV18,CASSPVRQETQYF
TRBV7-2,CASTRDRLNSPLHF
TRBV12-3/TRBV12-4,CASSPQFNSPLHF
TRBV27,CASRDRARTEAFF
TRBV4-1,CASSQDKGRSPLHF
TRBV20-1,CSASQGQSNQPQHF
TRBV5-6,CASSRLTSAANTGELFF
TRBV29-1,CSVNGGGGNTIYF
TRBV5-6,CASTPRDSQETQYF
TRBV5-5,CASSPDSGGYGYTF
TRBV5-6,CASRSTGANTGELFF
TRBV6-1,CASTLLTGGGGELFF
TRBV29-1,CSQGTSGKTQYF
TRBV5-1,CASSLTPTGWYEQYF
TRBV28,CSAAGEDNQPQHF
TRBV5-1,CASSLGKGGETQYF
TRBV30,CAWSRLAETYEQYF
TRBV2,CASNVRKGGEKLFF
TRBV10-3,CAIGTGPNTEAFF
TRBV7-8,CASSPTRTPYEQYF
TRBV2,CASSADIATGELFF
TRBV4-3,CASSQEGLAGEGEQYF
TRBV11-3,CASSLKGQGRETEAFF
TRBV12-3/TRBV12-4,CASSLLENTEAFF
TRBV11-2,CASSIYAYEQYF